The rows below give T cell receptor beta chains drawn from one sample of a study of monozygotic twins with inflammatory bowel disease. Reprocessing the 5' RACE reads, TCRdb reports a single entry for every CDR3 protein and omits DNA. Its listing shows about 110,000 distinct CDR3 sequences. The specimen sequenced was blood. The receptors derive from a human donor with ulcerative colitis or Crohn's disease, or a healthy co-twin of an affected twin (not recorded which). The CDR3 runs from the conserved cysteine through the conserved F or W.

j_gene	v_gene	CDR3aa
TRBJ2-1	TRBV15	CATSSTAYNEQFF
TRBJ2-7	TRBV5-1	CASSFGTGGVYEQYF
TRBJ1-3	TRBV3-1	CASSQVGYSGNTIYF
TRBJ1-2	TRBV11-3	CASSLGHYGYTF
TRBJ1-2	TRBV9	CASTPSTSNYGYTF
TRBJ2-3	TRBV3-1	CASSQNPEGTDTQYF
TRBJ1-5	TRBV5-5	CASSFTGNQPQHF
TRBJ2-3	TRBV6-5	CASSRGGDTQYF
TRBJ2-7	TRBV7-2	CASSQGPTNLAYEQYF
TRBJ1-4	TRBV4-3	CASSPARGREDEKLFF
TRBJ2-3	TRBV6-5	CASSYSVQSTDTQYF
TRBJ2-7	TRBV9	CASSETPGQSYEQYF
TRBJ2-1	TRBV5-5	CASSFDPWNEQFF
TRBJ1-4	TRBV5-1	CASSLGVREWELFF
TRBJ1-2	TRBV6-1	CASSAHAGGPYGYTF
TRBJ2-1	TRBV5-5	CASSIGLAGAYNEQFF
TRBJ2-1	TRBV5-6	CASIKGLDLSYNEQFF
TRBJ1-4	TRBV20-1	CSARLISAGLFF
TRBJ2-7	TRBV10-3	CAISEQGTGKNEQYF
TRBJ2-1	TRBV7-9	CAARSGTGYNEQFF
TRBJ2-2	TRBV20-1	CSALVRRSGHTGELFF
TRBJ2-1	TRBV28	CASSGAYNEQFF
TRBJ2-7	TRBV7-2	CASRETGTTNEQYF
TRBJ2-3	TRBV10-3	CAISDSGGGIPDTQYF
TRBJ2-7	TRBV7-2	CASSLTGGIYEQYF
TRBJ2-7	TRBV20-1	CSASIHSPSYEQYF
TRBJ2-7	TRBV27	CASSPRPTGYDEQYF
TRBJ2-7	TRBV6-2/TRBV6-3	CASSYHRTGAGVKQYF
TRBJ2-7	TRBV10-3	CAISEIFNYEQYF
TRBJ1-6	TRBV20-1	CSARNRDPFMDSPLHF
TRBJ1-2	TRBV20-1	CSASPGQGDYGYTF
TRBJ2-1	TRBV29-1	CSVVRGVGRNNEQFF
TRBJ2-7	TRBV29-1	CSAGARVFDEQYF
TRBJ2-1	TRBV20-1	CSASVAGVYNEQFF
TRBJ2-7	TRBV3-1	CASSPDSGNSYEQYF